A selection of T cell receptor beta chains follows, all from one sample in a study of shared clonotypes between healthy human individuals. Produced via immunoSEQ multiplex PCR; TCRdb's table is partial and in-frame only. The sample holds approximately 590,000 clones, less than 97% seen once. The source material was naive CD8+ T cells sorted from blood. These receptors were taken from a woman aged 25 to 39 in good health. Each CDR3 is given with its conserved first and last residue. D genes are given only for firm matches. The size entry is marked missing in some rows and otherwise reads once, few, many or a size class.

D gene: TRBD1; J gene: TRBJ2-7; V gene: TRBV29-1; clone size: -; CDR3 protein: CSVDPGTGEDEQYF; CDR3 DNA: TGCAGCGTGGACCCCGGGACAGGGGAGGACGAGCAGTACTTC
D gene: -; J gene: TRBJ1-3; V gene: TRBV11-2; clone size: once; CDR3 protein: CASSFRGGGNTIYF; CDR3 DNA: TGTGCCAGCAGCTTTCGGGGTGGAGGAAACACCATATATTTT
D gene: -; J gene: TRBJ2-1; V gene: TRBV7-9; clone size: once; CDR3 protein: CASSLAEGIPGDNEQFF; CDR3 DNA: TGTGCCAGCAGCTTAGCGGAGGGGATCCCGGGAGACAATGAGCAGTTCTTC
D gene: TRBD2; J gene: TRBJ2-7; V gene: TRBV27; clone size: once; CDR3 protein: CASSSGAGGTYEQYF; CDR3 DNA: TGTGCCAGCAGTTCGGGGGCGGGAGGGACCTACGAGCAGTACTTC
D gene: -; J gene: TRBJ2-2; V gene: TRBV9; clone size: -; CDR3 protein: CASSGGLHGELFF; CDR3 DNA: TGTGCCAGCAGCGGTGGACTGCACGGGGAGCTGTTTTTT
D gene: TRBD2; J gene: TRBJ2-1; V gene: TRBV4-1; clone size: -; CDR3 protein: CASSPGTSGSLGNEQFF; CDR3 DNA: TGCGCCAGCAGCCCGGGGACTAGCGGGTCCTTGGGGAATGAGCAGTTCTTC
D gene: -; J gene: TRBJ2-4; V gene: TRBV5-6; clone size: -; CDR3 protein: CASSLGGTAVLGNIQYF; CDR3 DNA: TGTGCCAGCAGCTTGGGGGGGACCGCTGTCTTAGGCAACATTCAGTACTTC
D gene: -; J gene: TRBJ1-5; V gene: TRBV28; clone size: once; CDR3 protein: CASRLTVHSNQPQHF; CDR3 DNA: TGTGCCAGCAGACTGACGGTTCATAGCAATCAGCCCCAGCATTTT
D gene: -; J gene: TRBJ2-7; V gene: TRBV7-8; clone size: -; CDR3 protein: CASSNPKKQGGSYEQYF; CDR3 DNA: TGTGCCAGCAGCAACCCGAAGAAACAGGGAGGCTCCTACGAGCAGTACTTC
D gene: -; J gene: TRBJ1-2; V gene: TRBV11-2; clone size: -; CDR3 protein: CASSQWGVGGYTF; CDR3 DNA: TGTGCCAGCAGTCAGTGGGGGGTTGGTGGCTACACCTTC
D gene: -; J gene: TRBJ2-7; V gene: TRBV29-1; clone size: -; CDR3 protein: CSVEGPSSYEQYF; CDR3 DNA: TGCAGCGTGGAGGGCCCCAGCTCCTACGAGCAGTACTTC
D gene: TRBD2; J gene: TRBJ2-3; V gene: TRBV27; clone size: -; CDR3 protein: CASTFNGGTSTDTQYF; CDR3 DNA: TGTGCCAGCACTTTTAACGGGGGGACTAGCACAGATACGCAGTATTTT
D gene: TRBD1; J gene: TRBJ1-1; V gene: TRBV27; clone size: -; CDR3 protein: CASSLGQGLANTEAFF; CDR3 DNA: TGTGCCAGCAGTCTTGGACAGGGTCTGGCGAACACTGAAGCTTTCTTT
D gene: TRBD2; J gene: TRBJ2-3; V gene: TRBV4-1; clone size: -; CDR3 protein: CASSQASGLAGDDTQYF; CDR3 DNA: TGCGCCAGCAGCCAAGCCAGCGGACTAGCGGGAGATGATACGCAGTATTTT
D gene: -; J gene: TRBJ2-7; V gene: TRBV10-1; clone size: -; CDR3 protein: CASSESPHRRAPEQYF; CDR3 DNA: TGCGCCAGCAGTGAGTCGCCCCACAGGAGGGCCCCCGAGCAGTACTTC
D gene: TRBD2; J gene: TRBJ2-3; V gene: TRBV6-4; clone size: -; CDR3 protein: CASSLAGGPADTQYF; CDR3 DNA: TGTGCCAGCAGCTTAGCGGGAGGGCCAGCAGATACGCAGTATTTT
D gene: -; J gene: TRBJ2-7; V gene: TRBV29-1; clone size: -; CDR3 protein: CSTRGWGAENYEQYF; CDR3 DNA: TGCAGCACCCGGGGTTGGGGGGCTGAGAACTACGAGCAGTACTTC
D gene: -; J gene: TRBJ1-5; V gene: TRBV2; clone size: -; CDR3 protein: CASSESYSNQPQHF; CDR3 DNA: TGTGCCAGCAGTGAATCGTATAGCAATCAGCCCCAGCATTTT
D gene: TRBD1; J gene: TRBJ2-7; V gene: TRBV15; clone size: -; CDR3 protein: CATSRGDSADEQYF; CDR3 DNA: TGTGCCACCAGCAGAGGGGACAGCGCTGACGAGCAGTACTTC
D gene: -; J gene: TRBJ1-5; V gene: TRBV19; clone size: -; CDR3 protein: CASSTGQTGGQPQHF; CDR3 DNA: TGTGCCAGTAGTACGGGCCAGACGGGGGGTCAGCCCCAGCATTTT
D gene: -; J gene: TRBJ2-7; V gene: TRBV5-6; clone size: -; CDR3 protein: CASSLGQGRIDEQYF; CDR3 DNA: TGTGCCAGCAGCTTGGGGCAGGGGCGTATCGACGAGCAGTACTTC
D gene: -; J gene: TRBJ2-7; V gene: TRBV7-8; clone size: -; CDR3 protein: CASSLSQYYEQYF; CDR3 DNA: TGTGCCAGCAGCTTATCCCAGTACTACGAGCAGTACTTC
D gene: TRBD1; J gene: TRBJ1-3; V gene: TRBV4-1; clone size: -; CDR3 protein: CASSQPDRGMAGNTIYF; CDR3 DNA: TGCGCCAGCAGCCAGCCGGACAGGGGGATGGCTGGAAACACCATATATTTT
D gene: -; J gene: TRBJ2-5; V gene: TRBV10-2; clone size: -; CDR3 protein: CASSDIKETQYF; CDR3 DNA: TGCGCCAGCAGTGATATAAAAGAGACCCAGTACTTC
D gene: -; J gene: TRBJ2-7; V gene: TRBV7-9; clone size: -; CDR3 protein: CASSLTPRPYEQYF; CDR3 DNA: TGTGCCAGCAGCCTTACCCCTAGGCCCTACGAGCAGTACTTC
D gene: TRBD1; J gene: TRBJ2-5; V gene: TRBV6-5; clone size: -; CDR3 protein: CASSYSTGAETQYF; CDR3 DNA: TGTGCCAGCAGTTACTCGACAGGGGCAGAGACCCAGTACTTC
D gene: -; J gene: TRBJ2-2; V gene: TRBV9; clone size: once; CDR3 protein: CASSVVSGVRTGELFF; CDR3 DNA: TGTGCCAGCAGCGTAGTATCGGGAGTCAGAACCGGGGAGCTGTTTTTT
D gene: TRBD1; J gene: TRBJ2-6; V gene: TRBV9; clone size: -; CDR3 protein: CASSGSTGSSGANVLTF; CDR3 DNA: TGTGCCAGCAGCGGGTCGACAGGGTCATCTGGGGCCAACGTCCTGACTTTC
D gene: -; J gene: TRBJ2-1; V gene: TRBV27; clone size: -; CDR3 protein: CASSILPGYNEQFF; CDR3 DNA: TGTGCCAGCAGTATACTTCCGGGATACAATGAGCAGTTCTTC
D gene: -; J gene: TRBJ2-7; V gene: TRBV5-6; clone size: -; CDR3 protein: CASSFWAGGPYEQYF; CDR3 DNA: TGTGCCAGCAGCTTTTGGGCAGGGGGGCCCTACGAGCAGTACTTC
D gene: TRBD1; J gene: TRBJ2-1; V gene: TRBV11-2; clone size: -; CDR3 protein: CASSLTSTGGTEQFF; CDR3 DNA: TGTGCCAGCAGCTTAACGTCGACAGGGGGAACTGAGCAGTTCTTC
D gene: -; J gene: TRBJ1-1; V gene: TRBV5-8; clone size: -; CDR3 protein: CASSLMTEAFF; CDR3 DNA: TGTGCCAGCAGTCTTATGACTGAAGCTTTCTTT
D gene: -; J gene: TRBJ2-7; V gene: TRBV14; clone size: -; CDR3 protein: CASSHYTGYEQYF; CDR3 DNA: TGTGCCAGCAGCCACTATACAGGGTACGAGCAGTACTTC
D gene: -; J gene: TRBJ2-3; V gene: TRBV16; clone size: once; CDR3 protein: CASSQSDGPDTQYF; CDR3 DNA: TGTGCCAGCAGCCAATCGGATGGGCCAGATACGCAGTATTTT
D gene: -; J gene: TRBJ2-2; V gene: TRBV5-6; clone size: few; CDR3 protein: CASSLGATNTGELFF; CDR3 DNA: TGTGCCAGCAGCTTGGGGGCCACGAACACCGGGGAGCTGTTTTTT
D gene: -; J gene: TRBJ1-5; V gene: TRBV6-5; clone size: -; CDR3 protein: CASSYGARLHF; CDR3 DNA: TGTGCCAGCAGTTACGGGGCCAGGTTGCATTTT
D gene: -; J gene: TRBJ2-7; V gene: TRBV6-5; clone size: -; CDR3 protein: CASRRGALTYEQYF; CDR3 DNA: TGTGCCAGCAGGCGAGGGGCCTTAACCTACGAGCAGTACTTC
D gene: -; J gene: TRBJ2-1; V gene: TRBV9; clone size: -; CDR3 protein: CASSVGWEQFF; CDR3 DNA: TGTGCCAGCAGCGTAGGTTGGGAGCAGTTCTTC
D gene: -; J gene: TRBJ1-3; V gene: TRBV28; clone size: -; CDR3 protein: CASSLFLGLGGNTIYF; CDR3 DNA: TGTGCCAGCAGTTTATTTCTGGGGCTCGGTGGAAACACCATATATTTT
D gene: -; J gene: TRBJ2-1; V gene: TRBV6-4; clone size: -; CDR3 protein: CASSDPYGPYNEQFF; CDR3 DNA: TGTGCCAGCAGTGATCCCTATGGCCCCTACAATGAGCAGTTCTTC
D gene: -; J gene: TRBJ2-3; V gene: TRBV4-1; clone size: -; CDR3 protein: CASSPTTSPSTDTQYF; CDR3 DNA: TGCGCCAGCAGCCCGACAACGTCCCCTAGCACAGATACGCAGTATTTT
D gene: -; J gene: TRBJ2-7; V gene: TRBV27; clone size: -; CDR3 protein: CASSTGSRGSYEQYF; CDR3 DNA: TGTGCCAGCAGTACGGGGAGTAGGGGCTCCTACGAGCAGTACTTC
D gene: TRBD2; J gene: TRBJ2-1; V gene: TRBV27; clone size: -; CDR3 protein: CASSLYAGGPYNEQFF; CDR3 DNA: TGTGCCAGCAGTTTATATGCGGGAGGGCCCTACAATGAGCAGTTCTTC
D gene: -; J gene: TRBJ1-3; V gene: TRBV5-1; clone size: -; CDR3 protein: CASSLGRGAGSGNTIYF; CDR3 DNA: TGCGCCAGCAGCTTGGGACGAGGGGCAGGGTCTGGAAACACCATATATTTT
D gene: -; J gene: TRBJ2-7; V gene: TRBV4-1; clone size: -; CDR3 protein: CASSQEADGDGTF; CDR3 DNA: TGCGCCAGCAGCCAAGAGGCAGACGGCGATGGGACCTTC
D gene: TRBD1; J gene: TRBJ2-7; V gene: TRBV27; clone size: -; CDR3 protein: CASSFPGGDSYEQYF; CDR3 DNA: TGTGCCAGCAGTTTCCCAGGGGGAGACTCCTACGAGCAGTACTTC
D gene: TRBD2; J gene: TRBJ2-2; V gene: TRBV10-3; clone size: -; CDR3 protein: CAISDLKGASGRFTGELFF; CDR3 DNA: TGTGCCATCAGTGATCTGAAGGGTGCTAGCGGGAGGTTCACCGGGGAGCTGTTTTTT
D gene: -; J gene: TRBJ1-1; V gene: TRBV27; clone size: -; CDR3 protein: CASSLRQTNTEAFF; CDR3 DNA: TGTGCCAGCAGTTTAAGACAGACGAACACTGAAGCTTTCTTT
D gene: -; J gene: TRBJ2-7; V gene: TRBV15; clone size: -; CDR3 protein: CATSPTGTLSYEQYF; CDR3 DNA: TGTGCCACCAGCCCGACCGGGACCCTCTCCTACGAGCAGTACTTC
D gene: TRBD1; J gene: TRBJ2-7; V gene: TRBV9; clone size: -; CDR3 protein: CASSTGQGSAYEQYF; CDR3 DNA: TGTGCCAGCAGCACCGGACAGGGTAGTGCCTACGAGCAGTACTTC
D gene: TRBD1; J gene: TRBJ1-2; V gene: TRBV30; clone size: -; CDR3 protein: CACMTGRERGYTF; CDR3 DNA: TGTGCCTGTATGACAGGGCGTGAGCGAGGCTACACCTTC